Below are 5 T cell receptor beta chains sequenced from a single sample in a study of T cell repertoires in cytomegalovirus infection. These receptors lack a known antigen. In TCRdb, the reads were re-called with MiXCR into one record per CDR3 protein. In the table there are roughly 310,000 distinct CDR3 sequences, about 28% of which are singletons. The sample consisted of cultured PBMCs, taken from culture after CMV antigen stimulation. The receptors were sampled from a human donor in good health (CMV status not recorded). Some clones in this sample may be carry-over from other donors' samples.

The V call is TRBV7-6, the J call TRBJ1-1; D is unclear. The CDR3 consists of 15 residues. Germline-derived CDR1 and CDR2 are SGHVS and FNYEAQ. The germline V and J ends were trimmed by 1 base and 0 bases, with 9 bases remaining between them. CDR3 bases: TGTGCCAGCAGCTTAGGGGAAACAGTGAACACTGAAGCTTTCTTT. Protein sequence: CASSLGETVNTEAFF.

V usage is TRBV7-2 and J usage is TRBJ2-7; D gene ambiguous. V was pared by 2 bases and J by 0 bases, with 8 bases between. The CDR3 runs 14 residues. Germline V CDR1 and CDR2: SGHTA, FQGNSA. The CDR3 sequence: CASSLFASSYEQYF. The DNA of the CDR3 is TGTGCCAGCAGCTTATTTGCTAGCTCCTACGAGCAGTACTTC.

This clonotype turned up a few times. The J gene is TRBJ2-2, the V gene TRBV19; TRBD2 is a possible D gene (6 bases). Germline CDR1 reads LNHDA; CDR2 reads SQIVND (reference sequence). The length of the CDR3 is 18 residues. V was pared by 4 bases and J by 0 bases, with 18 bases between. The CDR3 reads CASSTQVGGWANTGELFF. CDR3 DNA sequence: TGTGCCAGTAGTACCCAAGTCGGGGGATGGGCGAACACCGGGGAGCTGTTTTTT.

This clonotype was seen only once. This chain links TRBV18 with TRBJ2-5; no reliable D call. The V end lost 4 bases, the J end lost 0 bases, and 9 bases lay between the germline ends. Germline CDR1 reads KGHSH; CDR2 reads LQKENI. This CDR3 has 14 amino acids. The CDR3 loop reads CASSLRLDQETQYF. The CDR3 DNA sequence: TGTGCCAGCTCACTGAGACTGGACCAAGAGACCCAGTACTTC.

This chain uses TRBV27 with TRBJ1-1; D might be TRBD1 (5 bases). Germline V gene data show CDR1 as MNHEY and CDR2 as SMNVEV (reference sequence). Trimming shortened V by 4 bases and J by 0 bases, and 9 bases separated the two germline ends. The CDR3 is 14 amino acids. The CDR3 DNA follows: TGTGCCAGCAGTTACGGGGGTCTGAACACTGAAGCTTTCTTT. This codes for CASSYGGLNTEAFF.